These 21 T cell receptor beta chains originate from one sample sequenced in a study of a mutant IDH1 vaccine in newly diagnosed glioma. Profiled with immunoSEQ multiplex PCR; TCRdb holds only in-frame clones, not every one. The table lists 45,000 to 65,000 clones, about four fifths of them singletons. Time point reported: baseline, week 1 (first vaccination visit). Treatment described: pre-vaccination baseline after standard-of-care therapy. The sequences come from PBMCs, collected from a glioma patient treated with radiotherapy, temozolomide or both. These receptors all come from a man between 18 and 29 years old with glioma.

This clone was counted once. This rearrangement joins TRBV2 to TRBJ1-2, with D possibly matching TRBD1 (6 bases). V lost 10 bases, J lost 3 bases, and 24 bases lay in between. The CDR3 contains 16 residues. The V gene's germline CDR1 is SNHLY and CDR2 FYNNEI. This chain's CDR3 is CATPQDGGGWDYGYTF. The CDR3 DNA is TGTGCCACCCCACAAGATGGGGGGGGCTGGGACTATGGCTACACCTTC.

The rearrangement joins TRBV19 to TRBJ2-1; TRBD2 matches at 10 bases. The CDR3 totals 16 residues. From germline, CDR1 is LNHDA and CDR2 SQIVND (reference sequence). V shed 3 bases and J 10 bases; nucleotides not matched to a gene: 12. Here the CDR3 DNA reads TGTGCCAGTAGTATTGGTGGTAGCGGGAGGCCAGGGGAGCAGTTCTTC. This codes for CASSIGGSGRPGEQFF.

The rearrangement links TRBV2 to TRBJ1-1, with 11 bases that match TRBD1. The junction had 5 bases not matched to a gene; V was cut back by 5 bases and J by 0 bases. In germline, CDR1 is SNHLY, CDR2 FYNNEI. CDR3 length: 16 residues. The CDR3 is CASSPRDRGLNTEAFF. The CDR3 DNA follows: TGTGCCAGCAGTCCCAGGGACAGGGGGTTGAACACTGAAGCTTTCTTT.

The gene calls are TRBV2 and TRBJ1-2; TRBD1 agrees at 8 bases. The CDR3 length is 13 residues. The junction had 7 bases not matched to a gene; V was cut back by 10 bases and J by 3 bases. The germline V gene encodes CDR1 SNHLY and CDR2 FYNNEI. CDR3 in DNA: TGTGCCATAGATGACAGGGGAGACTATGGCTACACCTTC. Translated: CAIDDRGDYGYTF.

The table lists this clone with a count of one. The V and J genes are TRBV2 and TRBJ1-2; no clear D gene. The CDR3 covers 13 residues. From germline, CDR1 is SNHLY and CDR2 FYNNEI. V dropped 2 bases and J dropped 8 bases, with 12 bases sitting between them. CDR3 in amino acids: CASSEMVDEGYTF. DNA of the CDR3: TGTGCCAGCAGTGAAATGGTGGATGAGGGCTACACCTTC.

The chain links TRBV7-2 to TRBJ1-1; D remains ambiguous. CDR1 and CDR2 from the germline V gene are SGHTA and FQGNSA. V lost 0 bases and J 1 base, leaving 9 bases between the germline ends. The CDR3 has 15 residues. CDR3 DNA: TGTGCCAGCAGCTTAGCAGTGGCTGCGAACACTGAAGCTTTCTTT. As protein: CASSLAVAANTEAFF. Full variable domain (remainder filled in from reference TRBV7-2 and TRBJ1-1): GAGVSQSPSNKVTEKGKDVELRCDPISGHTALYWYRQSLGQGLEFLIYFQGNSAPDKSGLPSDRFSAERTGGSVSTLTIQRTQQEDSAVYLCASSLAVAANTEAFFGQGTRLTVV.

The V and J genes are TRBV9 and TRBJ2-7; perhaps TRBD1 as D (7 bases). The CDR3 sequence is 14 residues long. V gave up 4 bases and J gave up 3 bases, with 14 bases separating them. CDR1 is SGDLS and CDR2 is YYNGEE in the germline V gene. In nucleotides, the CDR3 is TGTGCCAGCAGCCCCGGGGGACAGTACTACGAGCAGTACTTC. Amino acids: CASSPGGQYYEQYF. Full variable domain (missing parts from reference TRBV9 and TRBJ2-7): DSGVTQTPKHLITATGQRVTLRCSPRSGDLSVYWYQQSLDQGLQFLIQYYNGEERAKGNILERFSAQQFPDLHSELNLSSLELGDSALYFCASSPGGQYYEQYFGPGTRLTVT.

The chain recombines TRBV6-5 with TRBJ1-1; a possible D gene is TRBD1 (5 bases). CDR1 and CDR2 from the germline V gene are MNHEY and SVGAGI. The CDR3 spans 15 residues. V was shortened by 10 bases and J by 4 bases, with 22 bases between the two germline ends. In DNA, the CDR3 is TGTGCCACCTCCGCCCCCGGGGGGAAGGGCACTGAAGCTTTCTTT. Its protein product is CATSAPGGKGTEAFF.

This chain uses TRBV11-1 with TRBJ1-3; D unclear. This CDR3 contains 13 residues. The germline V gene has CDR1 SGHAT and CDR2 FQDESV (reference sequence). With 3 bases removed from V and 1 base from J, the gap between germline ends came to 4 bases. The CDR3 spells CASSFGSGNTIYF. The CDR3 region has the DNA TGTGCCAGCAGCTTCGGGTCTGGAAACACCATATATTTT.

This CDR3 reads CASSANRGPSTGELFF. As DNA, the CDR3 is TGTGCCAGCTCAGCGAACAGGGGTCCTAGCACCGGGGAGCTGTTTTTT. V usage is TRBV18 and J usage is TRBJ2-2, with TRBD1 matching over 7 bases. Germline V gene lookup returns CDR1 KGHSH and CDR2 LQKENI. The V gene end was trimmed by 5 bases and the J gene end by 4 bases; junction bases not matched to a gene: 10. The CDR3 sequence is 16 residues long.

A few counts support this clone. The chain couples TRBV5-6 to TRBJ1-2, with no clear D. Germline CDR1 SGHDT, CDR2 YYEEEE. CDR3 length: 12 amino acids. Trimming removed 0 bases from V and 6 bases from J, with 6 bases in between. CDR3 in amino acids: CASSLVGDGYTF. CDR3 in DNA: TGTGCCAGCAGCTTGGTCGGAGATGGCTACACCTTC. The variable domain in full, with the rest retrieved from reference TRBV5-6 and TRBJ1-2, is DAGVTQSPTHLIKTRGQQVTLRCSPKSGHDTVSWYQQALGQGPQFIFQYYEEEERQRGNFPDRFSGHQFPNYSSELNVNALLLGDSALYLCASSLVGDGYTFGSGTRLTVV.

The genes are TRBV10-2 and TRBJ1-1; 8 nucleotides align to TRBD1. Germline CDR1 is WSHSY and CDR2 is SAAADI. The CDR3 covers 15 residues. Trimming took 1 base from V and 3 from J; bases not matched to a gene: 4. The CDR3 protein is CASSEWGQDYTEAFF. CDR3 DNA sequence: TGCGCCAGCAGTGAGTGGGGACAGGACTACACTGAAGCTTTCTTT.

The chain links TRBV4-3 to TRBJ1-2, with TRBD1 matching over 9 bases. This CDR3 has 15 amino acids. Germline assignment: CDR1 LGHNA and CDR2 YSLEER. The trim removed 5 bases at V and 6 bases at J, leaving 10 bases unmatched. CDR3: CASSANSGTGNGYTF. CDR3 bases: TGCGCCAGCAGCGCCAATTCCGGGACAGGGAATGGCTACACCTTC.

The genes are TRBV10-3 and TRBJ2-2; D is unclear. This CDR3 is 10 amino acids long. V was pared by 9 bases and J by 8 bases, with 7 bases between. Germline CDR1 and CDR2: ENHRY and SYGVKD. CDR3 residues: CAIGPGELFF. The CDR3 bases are TGTGCCATAGGGCCAGGGGAGCTGTTTTTT.

The chain carries TRBV4-1 and TRBJ1-3; D not certain. Germline V gene lookup returns CDR1 MGHRA and CDR2 YSYEKL. The CDR3 loop spans 18 amino acids. Trimming pared 0 bases from V and 0 bases from J, leaving 15 bases between. The CDR3 loop reads CASSQDRGPPSSGNTIYF. For the CDR3, the DNA is TGCGCCAGCAGCCAAGATCGTGGGCCGCCAAGCTCTGGAAACACCATATATTTT.

J is TRBJ1-5 and V is TRBV6-1, with D hard to call. Germline V gene lookup returns CDR1 MNHNS and CDR2 SASEGT. The ends were cut back, 0 bases at V and 2 bases at J, with 11 bases in the middle. This CDR3 has 16 residues. CDR3 DNA: TGTGCCAGCAGTGAAGCGGCCGGTATAGGCAATCAGCCCCAGCATTTT. This gives the protein CASSEAAGIGNQPQHF.

The chain recombines TRBV21-1 with TRBJ1-5; the DNA was not compared with TRBD1, the D call given in the table. TRBV21-1 is marked as a pseudogene. The CDR3 has 14 amino acids. CDR3 protein: CASSRQGGDQPQHF. The CDR3 DNA reads as TGTGCCAGCAGCCGACAGGGAGGCGATCAGCCCCAGCATTTT.

The chain has TRBV7-9 and TRBJ1-1; no reliable D call. With 8 bases removed from V and 1 base from J, the gap between germline ends came to 14 bases. From germline, CDR1 is SEHNR and CDR2 FQNEAQ (reference sequence). This CDR3 contains 14 residues. In DNA form, the CDR3 reads TGTGCCAGCGCCGGACGGATTGAGAACACTGAAGCTTTCTTT. Protein: CASAGRIENTEAFF.

V is TRBV5-4 and J is TRBJ1-1; tentative D call: TRBD1 (5 bases). Trimming took off 1 base at V and 1 base at J, with 5 bases between the two ends. CDR1 and CDR2 from the germline V gene are SGHNT and YYREEE (reference sequence). CDR3 length: 13 residues. The DNA of the CDR3 is TGTGCCAGCAGCTTGAGGGGGAACACTGAAGCTTTCTTT. Translation gives CASSLRGNTEAFF.

V gene TRBV4-3 combines with J gene TRBJ2-2; 7 bases fit TRBD2. CDR1 and CDR2 from the germline V gene are LGHNA and YSLEER. The CDR3 spans 17 residues. V gave up 4 bases and J gave up 4 bases; unmatched junction bases: 12. The CDR3 loop reads CASSPDGLAASTGELFF. CDR3 coding DNA: TGCGCCAGCAGCCCAGATGGGCTAGCGGCCTCCACCGGGGAGCTGTTTTTT.

V and J are TRBV4-3 and TRBJ1-2; D is undetermined. V lost 0 bases and J lost 2, with 7 bases in between. The CDR3 length is 14 residues. Germline V lookup: CDR1 LGHNA, CDR2 YSLEER. CDR3 protein: CASSQDRANYGYTF. CDR3 coding DNA: TGCGCCAGCAGCCAAGATCGGGCGAACTATGGCTACACCTTC.